A single sample gave rise to the 10 T cell receptor beta chains below, sequenced in a study of cytomegalovirus exposure and HLA in healthy donors. The PCR contained 60 Vbeta and 13 Jbeta primers. Clones were sequenced by immunoSEQ multiplex PCR, and TCRdb holds only the in-frame ones, with some missing. The table lists 80,000 to 95,000 clones, roughly two thirds of them singletons. Sequencing used PBMCs. All receptors come from a human donor in good health.

V usage is TRBV9 and J usage is TRBJ1-6; no clear D. Trimming took 4 bases from V and 10 from J, leaving 15 bases between them. The CDR3 has 14 residues. CDR1 is SGDLS, CDR2 YYNGEE, per germline. CDR3 sequence reads: CASSTVRAGSPLHF. CDR3 nucleotide sequence: TGTGCCAGCAGCACGGTGAGGGCAGGATCACCCCTCCACTTT.

CDR3 in amino acids: CASRTKQGVGGELFF. The CDR3 DNA reads as TGTGCCAGCAGGACAAAACAGGGGGTTGGCGGGGAGCTGTTTTTT. The gene calls are TRBV6-5 and TRBJ2-2, with 8 bases that match TRBD1. This CDR3 comprises 15 residues. The germline gives CDR1 MNHEY, CDR2 SVGAGI. With V trimmed by 6 bases and J by 7 bases, 10 bases remained unmatched.

This clone was recorded only once. This chain links TRBV7-2 with TRBJ2-7; no reliable D call. The V end was cut by 3 bases, the J end by 3 bases, with 6 bases between. CDR1 and CDR2 from the germline V gene are SGHTA and FQGNSA. This CDR3 is 12 amino acids long. CDR3: CASSLNGYEQYF. In DNA, the CDR3 is TGTGCCAGCAGCTTGAACGGCTACGAGCAGTACTTC.

The chain is built from TRBV15 and TRBJ1-2; TRBD1 matches at 7 bases. This CDR3 comprises 14 residues. Germline V CDR1 and CDR2: LNHNV, YYDKDF (reference sequence). V trimming: 4 bases; J trimming: 7 bases; junction bases outside the gene matches: 9. For the CDR3, the DNA is TGTGCCACCAGCAAGGACAGGTGGCTCTCTGGCTACACCTTC. Protein product: CATSKDRWLSGYTF.

The rearrangement joins TRBV5-4 to TRBJ1-1, with a possible D match to TRBD1 (6 bases). The germline V and J ends were trimmed by 3 bases and 1 base, with 13 bases remaining between them. CDR1 is SGHNT, CDR2 YYREEE, per germline (reference sequence). The CDR3 loop spans 15 amino acids. The CDR3 protein is CASSYQGHPNTEAFF. DNA of the CDR3: TGTGCCAGCAGCTACCAGGGACACCCGAACACTGAAGCTTTCTTT.

The genes are TRBV25-1 and TRBJ2-5, with D maybe TRBD2 (6 bases). The J call may be mistaken, given a closer DNA end match to TRBJ2-7. CDR1 is MGHDK, CDR2 SYGVNS, per germline. The CDR3 has 16 amino acids. The chain's CDR3 is CASSAPWAGIGNEQYF. The DNA for the CDR3 is TGTGCCAGCAGTGCCCCTTGGGCGGGGATAGGGAACGAGCAGTACTTC.

The chain joins TRBV7-2 to TRBJ1-1; possible D gene TRBD1, 6 bases. The V and J ends lost 6 bases and 6 bases respectively, with 17 bases between them. The CDR3 is 14 amino acids. The germline CDR1 and CDR2 sequences are SGHTA and FQGNSA. CDR3: CASSFPRGQAEAFF. The CDR3 nucleotides read TGTGCCAGCAGTTTCCCGCGGGGGCAGGCTGAAGCTTTCTTT.

The rearrangement uses TRBV19 and TRBJ2-6, with 8 bases fitting TRBD1. The CDR3 loop spans 18 amino acids. Germline CDR1 reads LNHDA; CDR2 reads SQIVND (reference sequence). V lost 5 bases, J lost 0 bases, and 9 bases stayed unmatched. Here the CDR3 DNA reads TGTGCCAGTAGTCCACCCGGGACAGGCCCCTCTGGGGCCAACGTCCTGACTTTC. This sequence encodes CASSPPGTGPSGANVLTF.

The chain combines TRBV11-3 with TRBJ2-7, with D unclear. V lost 1 base and J lost 3, with 4 bases in between. The CDR3 runs to 12 residues. From germline, CDR1 is SGHNT and CDR2 YENEEA. CDR3 bases: TGTGCCAGCAGCTTAGCAGGCTACGAGCAGTACTTC. Its translation is CASSLAGYEQYF.

This clone was found a few times. The gene calls are TRBV11-2 and TRBJ2-1, with 12 bases fitting TRBD2. From germline, CDR1 is SGHAT and CDR2 FQNNGV. This CDR3 comprises 19 residues. Trimming removed 3 bases from V and 1 base from J; junction bases left unmatched: 10. The CDR3 loop reads CASSFRNRLAGDSYNEQFF. In DNA, the CDR3 is TGTGCCAGCAGCTTCCGCAACAGACTAGCGGGGGATTCCTACAATGAGCAGTTCTTC.